The 22 T cell receptor beta chains below come from one sample, sequenced in a study of blood T cells in healthy people across ages. A second PCR, run for about 7 to 11 cycles, used a sample-barcoded 5' primer plus a J-beta primer mix. In TCRdb, the 5' RACE reads were re-called with MiXCR into one record per CDR3 protein. Here the sample spans 600,000 to 800,000 distinct CDR3 sequences, around 50% being singletons. Material for sequencing was blood. The receptors come from an elderly woman in good health.

This clonotype was seen many times. The genes are TRBV7-2 and TRBJ2-3; 14 bases agree with TRBD2. This CDR3 comprises 15 residues. CDR1 SGHTA and CDR2 FQGNSA come from the germline V gene. The trim removed 5 bases at V and 6 bases at J, leaving 4 bases unmatched. The CDR3 DNA follows: TGTGCCAGCAGCCGACTAGCGGGGGGGCTGGATACGCAGTATTTT. Translated: CASSRLAGGLDTQYF.

The table lists this clonotype with many counts. This chain links TRBV28 with TRBJ2-1; a weak D match, TRBD2 (6 bases). Trimming removed 7 bases at V and 4 bases at J, with 11 bases between. The CDR3 totals 13 residues. Germline V gene sequence: CDR1 MDHEN, CDR2 SYDVKM. In DNA form, the CDR3 reads TGTGCCAGCACCCCCGGGGGTTACAATGAGCAGTTCTTC. Translated: CASTPGGYNEQFF.

Notes on this clonotype: This sequence may be a read error, since a much larger clone differs from it by one base. The V call is TRBV20-1, the J call TRBJ2-1; D possibly corresponds to TRBD2 (5 bases). The CDR3 has 13 residues. V was trimmed by 8 bases and J by 2 bases, leaving 13 bases between them. The germline V gene has CDR1 DFQATT and CDR2 SNEGSKA (reference sequence). The CDR3 DNA is TGCAGTTCTGTAAGCGGAACCTACAATGAGCAGTTCTTC. This encodes CSSVSGTYNEQFF.

This clonotype was seen repeatedly, ten times or more. The chain links TRBV20-1 to TRBJ1-2; 7 positions agree with TRBD1. The CDR3 runs 14 residues. Trimming at V came to 4 bases and at J to 0 bases, leaving 5 bases not matched to a gene. Per the germline V gene, CDR1 is DFQATT and CDR2 is SNEGSKA (reference sequence). CDR3 region: CSAIGTATNYGYTF. CDR3 sequence (DNA): TGCAGTGCTATTGGGACAGCGACTAACTATGGCTACACCTTC.

The rearrangement uses TRBV4-3 and TRBJ2-7; D remains ambiguous. The V gene's germline CDR1 is LGHNA and CDR2 YSLEER. The CDR3 consists of 14 residues. V gave up 0 bases and J gave up 2 bases, with 8 bases separating them. CDR3 coding DNA: TGCGCCAGCAGCCAAGAAGCGTATGCCTACGAGCAGTACTTC. It encodes CASSQEAYAYEQYF.

This clonotype was detected once. Being one base from a much bigger clone, this may be a read error. J is TRBJ2-7 and V is TRBV5-1; D perhaps matches TRBD1 (5 bases). V lost 3 bases, J lost 7 bases, and 17 bases lay in between. Germline V lookup: CDR1 SGHRS, CDR2 YFSETQ. CDR3 length equals 14 residues. Here the CDR3 DNA reads TGCGCCAGCAGCTCTGCCAGGGTAGGCAATGAGCAGTACTTC. Its translation: CASSSARVGNEQYF.

The rearrangement links TRBV7-8 to TRBJ1-2, with 7 bases aligning to TRBD1. Germline V CDR1 and CDR2: SGHVS, FQNEAQ. The CDR3 length is 15 residues. V shed 0 bases, J shed 4 bases, and the junction held 5 bases outside the gene matches. CDR3 coding DNA: TGTGCCAGCAGCTTAGCAGGGGGCCGTGGCTATGGCTACACCTTC. Translated, it gives CASSLAGGRGYGYTF.

This clonotype came up once. This may arise from a read error, as a much more abundant clone is one base away. The chain carries TRBV20-1 and TRBJ2-5; TRBD2 might be the D (6 bases). The CDR3 consists of 16 residues. Trimming left V 0 bases short and J 11 bases short, with 25 bases between. Germline V gene data show CDR1 as DFQATT and CDR2 as SNEGSKA (reference sequence). CDR3 sequence (DNA): TGCAGTGCTAGAGATGCCGGGACTGGGATTTCCAATGGGCAGTACTTC. Its translation is CSARDAGTGISNGQYF.

This clonotype was observed a handful of times. Being one base from a much bigger clone, this may be a read error. The V call is TRBV10-1, the J call TRBJ2-3, with D perhaps given as TRBD1 or TRBD2 (5 bases each). The CDR3 has 14 amino acids. The germline V gene has CDR1 WNHNN and CDR2 SYGVQD (reference sequence). Trimming stripped 2 bases from V and 8 bases from J, with 14 bases between. The CDR3: CASSERGGGGTQYF. The CDR3 nucleotides are TGCGCCAGCAGTGAGAGGGGCGGTGGGGGTACGCAGTATTTT.

The chain couples TRBV20-1 to TRBJ1-1, with D perhaps matching TRBD1 (5 bases). The CDR3 spans 13 residues. The germline gives CDR1 DFQATT, CDR2 SNEGSKA (reference sequence). V was clipped by 3 bases and J by 4 bases, with 12 bases between them. The CDR3 spells CSARGRVFTEAFF. In nucleotides, the CDR3 is TGCAGTGCTAGGGGCAGGGTCTTCACTGAAGCTTTCTTT.

V usage is TRBV12-3 or TRBV12-4 and J usage is TRBJ1-2; no clear D. The CDR3 is 16 residues long. Between the trimmed V and J ends, which lost 5 bases and 3 bases, there was a span of 19 bases. CDR3 loop: CASSPGGGRRYYGYTF. The CDR3 DNA is TGTGCCAGCAGTCCCGGAGGAGGGCGAAGGTACTATGGCTACACCTTC.

The chain is built from TRBV12-3 or TRBV12-4 and TRBJ1-1; 7 bases line up with TRBD1. The V and J ends lost 6 bases and 1 base, in that order; junction bases with no gene match: 8. The CDR3 contains 15 residues. CDR3 nucleotide sequence: TGTGCCAGCAGGCCCCAACAGGGGACGAACACTGAAGCTTTCTTT. Translated, it gives CASRPQQGTNTEAFF.

This clonotype was observed a handful of times. The chain recombines TRBV30 with TRBJ1-2; no clear D. The CDR3 spans 11 residues. Germline-derived CDR1 and CDR2 are GTSNPN and SVGIG (reference sequence). The V and J ends lost 0 bases and 8 bases respectively, with 7 bases between them. The CDR3 DNA is TGTGCCTGGAGTGTTTTCCAAGGCTACACCTTC. Translated, it gives CAWSVFQGYTF.

This clonotype was seen many times. The V and J genes are TRBV12-3 or TRBV12-4 and TRBJ2-3, with D perhaps given as TRBD1 or TRBD2 (5 bases each). This CDR3 is 12 amino acids long. V shed 6 bases and J shed 13 bases, with 17 bases lying between them. The CDR3 DNA reads as TGTGCCAGCAGCCGGGTGGGACCCCCTGAGTATTTT. Residues: CASSRVGPPEYF.

On this clonotype: This may arise from a read error, as a much more abundant clone is one base away. The chain combines TRBV28 with TRBJ2-1, with D unresolved. The germline V gene has CDR1 MDHEN and CDR2 SYDVKM. Trimming removed 7 bases from V and 2 bases from J, with 18 bases in between. The CDR3 covers 16 residues. CDR3 in amino acids: CASTPPTAHPYNEQFF. DNA for the CDR3: TGTGCCAGCACTCCCCCAACAGCGCACCCCTACAATGAGCAGTTCTTC.

This clonotype was counted only a few times. V usage is TRBV20-1 and J usage is TRBJ2-3; D is unresolved. The CDR3 runs 15 residues. Per the germline V gene, CDR1 is DFQATT and CDR2 is SNEGSKA (reference sequence). The V end lost 5 bases, the J end lost 1 base, and 16 bases lay between the germline ends. The CDR3 DNA reads as TGCAGTGCTGGGCCCCGGCATGTCGGCACAGATACGCAGTATTTT. Translated, it gives CSAGPRHVGTDTQYF.

This clonotype was counted only a few times. The V and J genes are TRBV5-1 and TRBJ2-1, with unresolved D. There are 13 residues in the CDR3. From germline, CDR1 is SGHRS and CDR2 YFSETQ. Trimming left V 4 bases short and J 3 bases short, with 8 bases between. CDR3 residues: CASSVFGYNEQFF. Here the CDR3 DNA reads TGCGCCAGCAGCGTGTTCGGCTACAATGAGCAGTTCTTC.

The chain links TRBV6-4 to TRBJ1-2, with D perhaps TRBD1 (5 bases). This CDR3 is 15 amino acids long. Trimming cost V 5 bases and J 1 base, with 14 bases left between them. In germline, CDR1 is MRHNA, CDR2 SNTAGT. The chain's CDR3 is CASSSRGGFNYGYTF. The CDR3 DNA sequence: TGTGCCAGCAGTTCCCGCGGGGGATTTAACTATGGCTACACCTTC.

Concerning this clonotype itself: Since a much larger clone is just one base distant, this may be a read error. The genes are TRBV10-2 and TRBJ2-7, with 9 nucleotides matching TRBD1. CDR3 length equals 14 residues. Germline-derived CDR1 and CDR2 are WSHSY and SAAADI. Trimming cost V 3 bases and J 4 bases; bases outside gene matches: 4. Here the CDR3 reads CASSDAGQGYEQYF. CDR3 nucleotides: TGCGCCAGCAGTGATGCGGGACAGGGTTACGAGCAGTACTTC.

Ten or more counts support this clonotype. The chain carries TRBV14 and TRBJ2-1; possible D gene TRBD2, 6 bases. CDR1 is SGHDN and CDR2 is FVKESK in the germline V gene. The CDR3 loop spans 14 amino acids. V lost 8 bases to trimming and J lost 0 bases, with 11 bases between them. The CDR3 loop is CASGGRSSYNEQFF. The DNA of the CDR3 is TGTGCCAGCGGGGGGAGAAGCTCCTACAATGAGCAGTTCTTC.

The chain links TRBV6-6 to TRBJ2-2, with D possibly TRBD2 on 5 matching bases. V lost 5 bases and J lost 4, with 11 bases in between. The CDR3 is made up of 14 amino acids. Germline CDR1 MNHNY, CDR2 SVGAGI (reference sequence). CDR3 in amino acids: CASSTRGLTGELFF. DNA for the CDR3: TGTGCCAGCAGTACCCGCGGACTCACCGGGGAGCTGTTTTTT.

This clonotype showed up many times. The chain couples TRBV29-1 to TRBJ1-6; the match to TRBD1 covers 7 bases. Germline V gene data show CDR1 as SQVTM and CDR2 as ANQGSEA. J lost 8 bases, V lost 3 bases, and 22 bases had no gene match. CDR3 length equals 19 residues. The CDR3 protein is CSVEPLLPSRGESDSPLHF. In DNA form, the CDR3 reads TGCAGCGTTGAGCCACTACTTCCCTCCAGGGGGGAATCAGATTCACCCCTCCACTTT. Combining the CDR3 with reference TRBV29-1 and TRBJ1-6 gives the whole variable domain SAVISQKPSRDICQRGTSLTIQCQVDSQVTMMFWYRQQPGQSLTLIATANQGSEATYESGFVIDKFPISRPNLTFSTLTVSNMSPEDSSIYLCSVEPLLPSRGESDSPLHFGNGTRLTVT.